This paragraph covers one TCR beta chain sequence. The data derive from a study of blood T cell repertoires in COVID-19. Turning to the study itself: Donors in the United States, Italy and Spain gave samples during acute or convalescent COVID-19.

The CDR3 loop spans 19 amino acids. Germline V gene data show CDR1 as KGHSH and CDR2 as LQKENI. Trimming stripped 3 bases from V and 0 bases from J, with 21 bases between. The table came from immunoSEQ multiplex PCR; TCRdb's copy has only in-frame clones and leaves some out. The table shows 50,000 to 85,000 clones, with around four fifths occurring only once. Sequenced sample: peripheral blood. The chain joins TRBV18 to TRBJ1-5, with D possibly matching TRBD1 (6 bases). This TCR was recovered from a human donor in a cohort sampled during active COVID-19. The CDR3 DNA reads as TGTGCCAGCTCACCCACCAGGTTTCAGAAGGGGGATAGCAATCAGCCCCAGCATTTT. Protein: CASSPTRFQKGDSNQPQHF.